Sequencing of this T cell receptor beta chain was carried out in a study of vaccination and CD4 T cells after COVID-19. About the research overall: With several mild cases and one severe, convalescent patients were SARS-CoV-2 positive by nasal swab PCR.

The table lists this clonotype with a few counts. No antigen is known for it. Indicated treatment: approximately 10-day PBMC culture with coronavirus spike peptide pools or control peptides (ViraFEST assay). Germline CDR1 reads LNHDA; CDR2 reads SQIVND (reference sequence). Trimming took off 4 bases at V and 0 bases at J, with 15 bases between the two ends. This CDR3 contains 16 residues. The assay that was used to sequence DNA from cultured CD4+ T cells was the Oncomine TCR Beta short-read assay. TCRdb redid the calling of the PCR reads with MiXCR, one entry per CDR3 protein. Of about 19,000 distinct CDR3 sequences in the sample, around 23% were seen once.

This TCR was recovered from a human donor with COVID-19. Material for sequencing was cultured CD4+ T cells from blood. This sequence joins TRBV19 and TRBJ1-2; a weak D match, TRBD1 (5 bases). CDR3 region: CASSTGGGGANYGYTF. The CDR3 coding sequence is TGTGCCAGTAGTACGGGTGGGGGTGGCGCTAACTATGGCTACACCTTC.